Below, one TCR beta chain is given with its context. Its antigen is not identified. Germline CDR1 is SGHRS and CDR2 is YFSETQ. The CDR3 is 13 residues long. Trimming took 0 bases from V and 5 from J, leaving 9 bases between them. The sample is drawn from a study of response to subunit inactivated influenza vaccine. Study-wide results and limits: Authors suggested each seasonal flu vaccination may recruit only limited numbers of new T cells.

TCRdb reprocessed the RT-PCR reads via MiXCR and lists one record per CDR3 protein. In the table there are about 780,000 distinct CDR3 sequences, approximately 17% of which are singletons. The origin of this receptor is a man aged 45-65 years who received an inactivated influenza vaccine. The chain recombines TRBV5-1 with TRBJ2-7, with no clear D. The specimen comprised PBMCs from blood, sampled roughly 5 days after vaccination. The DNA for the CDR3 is TGCGCCAGCAGCTTGGGTTGGATCGACGAGCAGTACTTC. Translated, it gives CASSLGWIDEQYF.